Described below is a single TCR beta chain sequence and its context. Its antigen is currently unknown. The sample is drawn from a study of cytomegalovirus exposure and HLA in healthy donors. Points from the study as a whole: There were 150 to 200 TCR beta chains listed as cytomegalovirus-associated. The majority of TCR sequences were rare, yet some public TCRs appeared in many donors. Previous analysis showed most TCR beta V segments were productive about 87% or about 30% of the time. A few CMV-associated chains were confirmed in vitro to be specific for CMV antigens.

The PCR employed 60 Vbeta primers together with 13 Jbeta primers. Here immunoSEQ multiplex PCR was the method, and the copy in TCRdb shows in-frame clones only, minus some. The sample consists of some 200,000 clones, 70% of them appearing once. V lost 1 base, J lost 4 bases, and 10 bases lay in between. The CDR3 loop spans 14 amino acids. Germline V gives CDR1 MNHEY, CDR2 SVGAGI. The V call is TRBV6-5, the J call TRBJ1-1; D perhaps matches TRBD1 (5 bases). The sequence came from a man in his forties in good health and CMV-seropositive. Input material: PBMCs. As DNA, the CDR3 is TGTGCCAGCAGTTACTGGACACGGGTCACTGAAGCTTTCTTT. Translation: CASSYWTRVTEAFF.